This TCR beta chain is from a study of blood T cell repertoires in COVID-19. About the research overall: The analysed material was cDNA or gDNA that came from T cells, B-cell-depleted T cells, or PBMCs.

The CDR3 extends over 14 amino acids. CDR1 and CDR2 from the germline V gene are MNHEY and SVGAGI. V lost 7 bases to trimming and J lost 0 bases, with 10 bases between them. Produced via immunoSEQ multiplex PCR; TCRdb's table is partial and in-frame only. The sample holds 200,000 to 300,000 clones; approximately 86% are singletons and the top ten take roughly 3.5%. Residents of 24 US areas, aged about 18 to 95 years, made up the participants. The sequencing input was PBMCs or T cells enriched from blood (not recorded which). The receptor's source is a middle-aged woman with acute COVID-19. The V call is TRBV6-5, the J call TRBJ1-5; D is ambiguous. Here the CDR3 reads CASIQSSSNQPQHF. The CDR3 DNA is TGTGCCAGCATTCAATCGAGTAGCAATCAGCCCCAGCATTTT.